This is a list of T cell receptor beta chains from one sample in a study of CD8+ T cells in alopecia areata. Libraries were prepared by immunoSEQ multiplex PCR; TCRdb keeps only in-frame clonotypes and omits some of them. The sample lists 150,000 to 200,000 clones, 60% occurring once. The sequencing used CD4+ T cells sorted from blood, collected at week 24, from a patient treated with tofacitinib. The receptors were gathered from a human donor with alopecia areata. Each CDR3 is given with its conserved first and last residue. Fields, in order: clone size, D gene, J gene, V gene, CDR3 protein, CDR3 DNA. A D gene is named only where the DNA matches it firmly. A row's size may be missing; if present it is once, few, many or a size class.

.,TRBD1,TRBJ2-7,TRBV30,CAWSVDRGYEQYF,TGTGCCTGGAGTGTAGACAGGGGTTACGAGCAGTACTTC
few,.,TRBJ1-6,TRBV7-2,CASSLQQGNSPLHF,TGTGCCAGCAGCTTACAACAGGGAAATTCACCCCTCCACTTT
once,.,TRBJ1-5,TRBV15,CATSTGQASRFGNQPQHF,TGTGCCACCAGCACCGGACAAGCCTCTCGATTCGGCAATCAGCCCCAGCATTTT
.,TRBD1,TRBJ1-1,TRBV6-6,CASRRGQEFTEAFF,TGTGCCAGCAGACGGGGACAGGAATTCACTGAAGCTTTCTTT
.,.,TRBJ1-4,TRBV6-6,CASSYDRNEKLFF,TGTGCCAGCAGTTACGATCGAAATGAAAAACTGTTTTTT
.,.,TRBJ1-6,TRBV13,CASSADILNSPLHF,TGTGCCAGCAGTGCCGACATCCTAAATTCACCCCTCCACTTT
.,TRBD1,TRBJ1-1,TRBV9,CASSVTGGLDTEAFF,TGTGCCAGCAGCGTGACAGGGGGCCTGGACACTGAAGCTTTCTTT
.,.,TRBJ1-5,TRBV5-6,CASSLGRQPQHF,TGTGCCAGCAGCTTGGGGCGCCAGCCCCAGCATTTT
.,TRBD2,TRBJ2-7,TRBV30,CAWSVMLAGYEQYF,TGTGCCTGGAGTGTAATGCTAGCGGGCTACGAGCAGTACTTC
.,.,TRBJ1-1,TRBV5-6,CASSPLAGGWNTEAFF,TGTGCCAGCAGCCCTCTCGCTGGGGGCTGGAACACTGAAGCTTTCTTT
.,.,TRBJ1-2,TRBV30,CAWSSGTDFYGYTF,TGTGCCTGGAGTAGCGGGACGGACTTTTATGGCTACACCTTC
few,.,TRBJ1-5,TRBV6-5,CASSFFAQVRYQPQHF,TGTGCCAGCAGTTTTTTCGCCCAAGTGAGATATCAGCCCCAGCATTTT
.,.,TRBJ2-1,TRBV29-1,CSVEDSAVAQFF,TGCAGCGTTGAAGATTCGGCGGTAGCGCAGTTCTTC
.,TRBD1,TRBJ1-5,TRBV4-3,CASSQDRGGQPQHF,TGCGCCAGCAGCCAGGACAGGGGCGGACAGCCCCAGCATTTT
.,TRBD1,TRBJ1-5,TRBV29-1,CSVGDSNQPQHF,TGCAGCGTTGGGGACAGTAATCAGCCCCAGCATTTT
.,TRBD1,TRBJ1-1,TRBV29-1,CSVITGGTEAFF,TGCAGCGTTATAACAGGGGGGACTGAAGCTTTCTTT
.,TRBD1,TRBJ1-1,TRBV4-3,CASSLAGTGGTEAFF,TGCGCCAGCAGCCTGGCCGGGACAGGGGGCACTGAAGCTTTCTTT
.,.,TRBJ1-4,TRBV19,CASSNNRNNEKLFF,TGTGCCAGTAGTAATAACAGGAATAATGAAAAACTGTTTTTT
.,.,TRBJ1-6,TRBV15,CATSRDPGNSPLHF,TGTGCCACCAGCAGAGATCCGGGTAATTCACCCCTCCACTTT
.,.,TRBJ1-2,TRBV5-1,CASSLSTDNGYTF,TGCGCCAGCAGCTTGAGTACAGACAATGGCTACACCTTC
.,TRBD1,TRBJ2-4,TRBV5-4,CASSSTYGQGGNIQYF,TGTGCCAGCAGTTCTACCTATGGACAGGGAGGAAACATTCAGTACTTC
.,.,TRBJ1-5,TRBV30,CAWGSNQPQHF,TGTGCCTGGGGCAGTAATCAGCCCCAGCATTTT
.,.,TRBJ2-4,TRBV5-4,CASGRGDWDIQYF,TGTGCCAGCGGTAGGGGGGATTGGGACATTCAGTACTTC